Below are 20 T cell receptor beta chains sequenced from a single sample in a study of blood T cell repertoires in COVID-19. Clones were sequenced by immunoSEQ multiplex PCR, and TCRdb holds only the in-frame ones, with some missing. The top ten clones hold around 22% of a sample with tens of thousands of clones, over 80% of them seen once. Sequencing was carried out using peripheral blood. These TCRs come from a woman aged 55-70 years with acute or convalescent COVID-19.

Here the CDR3 DNA reads TGTGCCAGCTGTTTAGGGGGAGTAACAGATACGCAGTATTTT. Residues: CASCLGGVTDTQYF. The chain couples TRBV6-2 or TRBV6-3 to TRBJ2-3, with D possibly being TRBD1 (6 bases). The ends were cut back, 8 bases at V and 3 bases at J, with 15 bases in the middle. The CDR3 has 14 amino acids. Germline assignment: CDR1 MNHEY and CDR2 SVGEGT.

V is TRBV5-1 and J is TRBJ2-6, with D perhaps TRBD1 (6 bases). Germline CDR1 and CDR2: SGHRS and YFSETQ. The V gene lost 4 bases and the J gene lost 3 bases, with 8 bases spanning the gap. The CDR3 totals 14 residues. CDR3 amino acids: CASSTGFGANVLTF. For the CDR3, the DNA is TGCGCCAGCAGCACAGGGTTTGGGGCCAACGTCCTGACTTTC.

CDR3 sequence reads: CASYVGGNYGYTF. CDR3 bases: TGTGCCAGCTACGTGGGGGGAAACTATGGCTACACCTTC. The chain is built from TRBV11-3 and TRBJ1-2; D is perhaps TRBD1 (5 bases). V was cut by 8 bases and J by 2 bases, with 12 bases left in between. The germline V gene has CDR1 SGHNT and CDR2 YENEEA. The CDR3 totals 13 residues. The full variable domain, completed using reference TRBV11-3 and TRBJ1-2, is EAGVVQSPRYKIIEKKQPVAFWCNPISGHNTLYWYLQNLGQGPELLIRYENEEAVDDSQLPKDRFSAERLKGVDSTLKIQPAELGDSAVYLCASYVGGNYGYTFGSGTRLTVV.

The V gene is TRBV2, the J gene TRBJ1-6; D is undetermined. The CDR3 extends over 13 amino acids. Trimming removed 4 bases at V and 5 bases at J, with 6 bases between. Germline V gene data show CDR1 as SNHLY and CDR2 as FYNNEI. CDR3 DNA sequence: TGTGCCAGCAGTGTGGGCAATAATTCACCCCTCCACTTT. This sequence encodes CASSVGNNSPLHF.

The chain recombines TRBV6-5 with TRBJ1-6; maybe TRBD1 (6 bases). The CDR3 loop spans 13 amino acids. Between the trimmed V and J ends, which lost 10 bases and 7 bases, there was a span of 14 bases. The germline CDR1 and CDR2 sequences are MNHEY and SVGAGI. The CDR3 region has the DNA TGTGCCACTACGGGACAAAAGAATTCACCCCTCCACTTT. Translation gives CATTGQKNSPLHF.

This sequence joins TRBV9 and TRBJ2-1, with 7 nucleotides matching TRBD1. In germline, CDR1 is SGDLS, CDR2 YYNGEE. Trimming at V came to 4 bases and at J to 8 bases, leaving 15 bases not matched to a gene. This CDR3 is built from 16 residues. DNA for the CDR3: TGTGCCAGCAGCCCTGGGGCAGGGGGTTATAGGGATGAGCAGTTCTTC. Translating gives CASSPGAGGYRDEQFF.

This rearrangement joins TRBV5-4 to TRBJ2-1; TRBD2 matches 13 bases. This CDR3 is 16 amino acids long. CDR1 and CDR2 (germline): SGHNT, YYREEE (reference sequence). V dropped 4 bases and J dropped 7; count of bases not matched to a gene: 8. CDR3 amino acids: CASSHRLAGGRNEQFF. The CDR3 nucleotides are TGTGCCAGCAGCCACCGACTAGCGGGGGGAAGGAATGAGCAGTTCTTC.

The V gene is TRBV5-8, the J gene TRBJ1-2; 9 bases agree with TRBD1. The CDR3 loop spans 12 amino acids. J gave up 6 bases and V 5 bases, and 2 bases lay outside the gene matches. CDR1 SGHTS and CDR2 YDEGEE come from the germline V gene. The CDR3 DNA follows: TGTGCCAGCAGGCGACAGGGGGATGGCTACACCTTC. Its translation is CASRRQGDGYTF.

There are many counts of this clone. This rearrangement joins TRBV6-1 to TRBJ2-7; TRBD1 might be the D (5 bases). V gave up 1 base and J gave up 2 bases, with 12 bases separating them. In germline, CDR1 is MNHNS, CDR2 SASEGT. The CDR3 spans 15 residues. As DNA, the CDR3 is TGTGCCAGCAGTGAAGGGTTGGGGCCTCCCTACGAGCAGTACTTC. Its translation is CASSEGLGPPYEQYF.

The rearrangement links TRBV7-9 to TRBJ1-6; D might be TRBD1 (5 bases). V was pared by 0 bases and J by 14 bases, with 14 bases between. CDR1 SEHNR and CDR2 FQNEAQ come from the germline V gene (reference sequence). The CDR3 length is 14 residues. This CDR3 reads CASSLASGGGALHF. Here the CDR3 DNA reads TGTGCCAGCAGCTTAGCATCCGGGGGTGGGGCCCTCCACTTT.

V and J are TRBV2 and TRBJ1-1; 7 bases agree with TRBD1. The CDR3 has 16 amino acids. Germline CDR1 SNHLY, CDR2 FYNNEI. J gave up 5 bases and V 4 bases, and 13 bases lay outside the gene matches. The CDR3 DNA reads as TGTGCCAGCAGTGTGACAGGGCCTGACTCGGGAACTGAAGCTTTCTTT. Residues: CASSVTGPDSGTEAFF.

This chain uses TRBV9 with TRBJ2-2, with 7 bases matching TRBD2. The trim removed 5 bases at V and 2 bases at J, leaving 3 bases unmatched. The CDR3 is 14 amino acids. CDR1 and CDR2 from the germline V gene are SGDLS and YYNGEE. This chain's CDR3 is CASRAGVNTGELFF. CDR3 nucleotide sequence: TGTGCCAGCAGGGCGGGGGTTAACACCGGGGAGCTGTTTTTT.

The chain is built from TRBV27 and TRBJ2-3; TRBD1 is a possible D gene (5 bases). The CDR3 is 15 amino acids. Trimming took 4 bases from V and 0 from J, leaving 11 bases between them. Per germline, CDR1 MNHEY and CDR2 SMNVEV (reference sequence). The CDR3 DNA follows: TGTGCCAGCAGTTCTCGACAGACTAGCACAGATACGCAGTATTTT. Protein: CASSSRQTSTDTQYF.

The V and J genes are TRBV7-9 and TRBJ1-1; 8 bases line up with TRBD1. J gave up 11 bases and V 5 bases, and 7 bases lay outside the gene matches. In germline, CDR1 is SEHNR, CDR2 FQNEAQ (reference sequence). The CDR3 is 12 amino acids. CDR3 region: CASSLDRAGAFF. The CDR3 nucleotides are TGTGCCAGCAGCCTGGACAGGGCAGGGGCTTTCTTT.

The CDR3 region is CASSYRGDEYNEQFF. For the CDR3, the DNA is TGTGCCAGCAGTTACCGGGGAGACGAGTACAATGAGCAGTTCTTC. The chain is built from TRBV6-2 or TRBV6-3 and TRBJ2-1; the D gene is possibly TRBD2 (5 bases). This CDR3 contains 15 residues. Trimming shortened V by 2 bases and J by 4 bases, and 12 bases separated the two germline ends. Germline V gene lookup returns CDR1 MNHEY and CDR2 SVGEGT.

The rearrangement uses TRBV6-5 and TRBJ1-5, with 11 bases identical to TRBD1. The J segment lost 7 bases and the V segment lost 7 bases, leaving 6 bases of the junction unmatched. Germline CDR1 reads MNHEY; CDR2 reads SVGAGI. This CDR3 contains 14 residues. CDR3 amino acids: CASTPGQGVQPQHF. CDR3 nucleotides: TGTGCCAGCACCCCGGGACAGGGGGTCCAGCCCCAGCATTTT.

This clone was seen just once. The V gene is TRBV5-8, the J gene TRBJ2-1; 10 bases are shared with TRBD1. Trimming took 4 bases from V and 4 from J; bases not matched to a gene: 8. The CDR3 runs to 16 residues. Looked up from germline, CDR1 is SGHTS and CDR2 is YDEGEE. The chain's CDR3 is CASSTRTGGGYNEQFF. The CDR3 region has the DNA TGTGCCAGCAGCACTCGGACAGGGGGGGGTTACAATGAGCAGTTCTTC.

The rearrangement links TRBV27 to TRBJ2-6, with 9 bases that match TRBD1. The CDR3 is 21 residues long. Germline loops: CDR1 MNHEY, CDR2 SMNVEV (reference sequence). V was clipped by 6 bases and J by 0 bases; unmatched bases: 18. The CDR3 protein is CASSGYSDRGRGSSGANVLTF. CDR3 nucleotide sequence: TGTGCCAGCAGCGGGTACTCGGACAGGGGTCGAGGTAGCTCTGGGGCCAACGTCCTGACTTTC.

The rearrangement links TRBV4-1 to TRBJ1-1; 9 positions agree with TRBD1. V was clipped by 3 bases and J by 1 base; unmatched bases: 3. This CDR3 comprises 15 residues. From germline, CDR1 is MGHRA and CDR2 YSYEKL. In DNA, the CDR3 is TGCGCCAGCAGCCATGTGACAGGGGGGAACACTGAAGCTTTCTTT. Translated: CASSHVTGGNTEAFF.

The chain is built from TRBV4-3 and TRBJ1-6; tentatively, D is TRBD1 (6 bases). Germline lookup yields CDR1 LGHNA and CDR2 YSLEER. V gave up 3 bases and J gave up 7 bases, with 7 bases separating them. There are 13 residues in the CDR3. CDR3 residues: CASSQDSNSPLHF. The CDR3 coding sequence is TGCGCCAGCAGCCAGGACAGCAATTCACCCCTCCACTTT.